The 24 T cell receptor beta chains listed next were all sequenced from one sample in a study of response to subunit inactivated influenza vaccine (dated by TCRdb to the late 2010s). To prepare the library, RT-PCR was applied. For sequencing, an Illumina HiSeq 2500 was employed. TCRdb ran its own pipeline on the public reads, namely fastp trimming at Q25 and MiXCR clone calling, and kept in-frame beta chains. Rows matching on CDR3 protein sequence are summarized as one entry with the most common DNA and genes. This sample has fewer than 550,000 distinct CDR3 sequences in its table, and 25% of those were observed once. The top ten constitute approximately 1.9% of the sample. The sequences come from CD4+ T cells sorted from PBMCs, collected 4 to 6 days after vaccination. The receptors were gathered from a man aged 45 to 65 who received an inactivated influenza vaccine. Donor details come from another sample of the same person, matched by shared clones.

This clonotype was seen only a few times. The rearrangement joins TRBV15 to TRBJ2-4; 9 bases map to TRBD1. The V segment lost 0 bases and the J segment 1 base; nucleotides outside the gene matches: 13. The CDR3 runs to 20 residues. Germline assignment: CDR1 LNHNV and CDR2 YYDKDF (reference sequence). The CDR3 spells CATSRDWFGTGQMAKNIQYF. CDR3 bases: TGTGCCACCAGCAGAGATTGGTTCGGGACAGGGCAAATGGCCAAAAACATTCAGTACTTC.

This clonotype was detected only a few times. The rearrangement joins TRBV10-3 to TRBJ2-5; D is undetermined. The germline gives CDR1 ENHRY, CDR2 SYGVKD. The CDR3 loop spans 13 amino acids. With 10 bases removed from V and 5 bases from J, the gap between germline ends came to 17 bases. The CDR3 sequence: CATQWSADETQYF. In DNA, the CDR3 is TGTGCCACCCAATGGAGTGCGGACGAGACCCAGTACTTC.

This clonotype was observed a few times. The genes are TRBV15 and TRBJ2-7; perhaps TRBD2 as D (5 bases). The CDR3 is 16 amino acids. The ends were cut back, 0 bases at V and 2 bases at J, with 14 bases in the middle. Germline lookup yields CDR1 LNHNV and CDR2 YYDKDF (reference sequence). The CDR3 nucleotides read TGTGCCACCAGCAGAGAAGCCTGGGGAGATCCCTACGAGCAGTACTTC. Translation: CATSREAWGDPYEQYF.

The V call is TRBV20-1, the J call TRBJ1-5; TRBD1 aligns across 8 bases. V was pared by 5 bases and J by 0 bases, with 9 bases of the junction left unmatched. The CDR3 is made up of 16 amino acids. Germline CDR1 DFQATT, CDR2 SNEGSKA (reference sequence). The CDR3 here is CSASDRALYSNQPQHF. The DNA for the CDR3 is TGCAGTGCTTCGGACAGGGCTCTCTATAGCAATCAGCCCCAGCATTTT.

Only a few counts were recorded for this clonotype. This rearrangement joins TRBV9 to TRBJ2-2; 7 positions match TRBD2. The V gene's germline CDR1 is SGDLS and CDR2 YYNGEE. There are 17 residues in the CDR3. V lost 0 bases to trimming and J lost 0 bases; unmatched junction nucleotides: 5. The CDR3 DNA follows: TGTGCCAGCAGCGTAGCTACCGGACTAGCGAACACCGGGGAGCTGTTTTTT. Amino acid sequence: CASSVATGLANTGELFF. The full variable domain, completed using reference TRBV9 and TRBJ2-2, is DSGVTQTPKHLITATGQRVTLRCSPRSGDLSVYWYQQSLDQGLQFLIQYYNGEERAKGNILERFSAQQFPDLHSELNLSSLELGDSALYFCASSVATGLANTGELFFGEGSRLTVL.

This chain links TRBV7-9 with TRBJ2-5; weak D call: TRBD2 (5 bases). The CDR3 runs 15 residues. The germline gives CDR1 SEHNR, CDR2 FQNEAQ (reference sequence). V was shortened by 4 bases and J by 5 bases, with 17 bases between the two germline ends. The CDR3 DNA reads TGTGCCAGCAGCTACGCCGGACGGGAAAGGGAGACCCAGTACTTC. Its translation: CASSYAGRERETQYF.

This clonotype showed up just a few times. This chain uses TRBV11-2 with TRBJ1-5; D is possibly TRBD1 (5 bases). Trimming removed 5 bases at V and 11 bases at J, with 13 bases between. Germline CDR1 is SGHAT and CDR2 is FQNNGV. The CDR3 runs 12 residues. The CDR3, as DNA: TGTGCCAGCAGCGCAGACAGCGCGGCCCAGCATTTT. It codes for CASSADSAAQHF.

This rearrangement joins TRBV20-1 to TRBJ1-1, with 7 nucleotides matching TRBD1. The CDR3 totals 12 residues. Germline lookup yields CDR1 DFQATT and CDR2 SNEGSKA (reference sequence). The junction had 3 bases not matched to a gene; V was cut back by 4 bases and J by 4 bases. The CDR3 DNA reads as TGCAGTGCTAACGAGGGGGCCACTGAAGCTTTCTTT. Its translation is CSANEGATEAFF.

J is TRBJ1-4 and V is TRBV12-3 or TRBV12-4; 9 nucleotides agree with TRBD1. Losses at the gene ends were 9 bases for V and 8 bases for J; bases not matched to a gene: 7. The CDR3 totals 13 residues. The CDR3 nucleotides are TGTGCCAGAAGGCGGGACAGGGTGGAAAAACTGTTTTTT. Its protein product is CARRRDRVEKLFF.

The chain carries TRBV6-1 and TRBJ1-1; D unresolved. Per germline, CDR1 MNHNS and CDR2 SASEGT. The CDR3 extends over 12 amino acids. V lost 2 bases to trimming and J lost 5 bases, with 6 bases between them. For the CDR3, the DNA is TGTGCCAGCAGTGAACCCCGTACTGAAGCTTTCTTT. This sequence encodes CASSEPRTEAFF.

The V gene is TRBV20-1, the J gene TRBJ1-3; D gene uncertain. The germline V gene has CDR1 DFQATT and CDR2 SNEGSKA (reference sequence). The CDR3 has 16 amino acids. V lost 0 bases and J 2 bases, leaving 14 bases between the germline ends. The CDR3 loop is CSARDRKTLPGNTIYF. CDR3 bases: TGCAGTGCTAGAGACCGGAAGACTTTACCTGGAAACACCATATATTTT.

This chain joins TRBV12-3 or TRBV12-4 and TRBJ2-7; 7 bases map to TRBD1. The CDR3 covers 13 residues. V lost 7 bases, J lost 1 base, and 4 bases stayed unmatched. CDR3 bases: TGTGCCAGCAACAGGGGCCAGTCCTACGAGCAGTACTTC. Protein sequence: CASNRGQSYEQYF.

This clonotype has ten or more counts. The rearrangement uses TRBV7-2 and TRBJ1-2; no reliable D call. Germline values: CDR1 SGHTA, CDR2 FQGNSA. The CDR3 consists of 14 residues. The V end was cut by 5 bases, the J end by 5 bases, with 15 bases between. The CDR3, as DNA: TGTGCCAGCAGCCCTTCCGACGGCTCATATGGCTACACCTTC. This sequence encodes CASSPSDGSYGYTF.

This sequence joins TRBV20-1 and TRBJ2-5, with D unresolved. CDR1 and CDR2 from the germline V gene are DFQATT and SNEGSKA (reference sequence). Trimming shortened V by 4 bases and J by 1 base, and 19 bases separated the two germline ends. The CDR3 totals 16 residues. CDR3 in DNA: TGCAGTGCTATGGGAAAGGGCGGTAATAGCCAAGAGACCCAGTACTTC. Amino acids: CSAMGKGGNSQETQYF.

The rearrangement uses TRBV5-1 and TRBJ2-5, with D possibly matching TRBD1 (6 bases). Germline V CDR1 and CDR2: SGHRS, YFSETQ. Trimming removed 4 bases at V and 4 bases at J, with 14 bases between. The CDR3 sequence is 14 residues long. CDR3 coding DNA: TGCGCCAGCAGCGGAACAGGGTCCCGAGAGACCCAGTACTTC. Translation: CASSGTGSRETQYF.

The gene calls are TRBV30 and TRBJ2-7; the match to TRBD1 covers 7 bases. The trim removed 1 base at V and 6 bases at J, leaving 9 bases unmatched. From germline, CDR1 is GTSNPN and CDR2 SVGIG (reference sequence). This CDR3 region has 14 residues. For the CDR3, the DNA is TGTGCCTGGAGTGGGGGACAGAGGGAGTCCGAGCAGTACTTC. It is translated as CAWSGGQRESEQYF. Looking up the rest from reference TRBV30 and TRBJ2-7 gives the full variable domain: SQTIHQWPATLVQPVGSPLSLECTVEGTSNPNLYWYRQAAGRGLQLLFYSVGIGQISSEVPQNLSASRPQDRQFILSSKKLLLSDSGFYLCAWSGGQRESEQYFGPGTRLTVT.

This clonotype was counted only a few times. The chain is built from TRBV20-1 and TRBJ1-1; D is undetermined. The CDR3 runs to 16 residues. Looked up from germline, CDR1 is DFQATT and CDR2 is SNEGSKA (reference sequence). Between the trimmed V and J ends, which lost 0 bases and 4 bases, there was a span of 18 bases. The CDR3 DNA sequence: TGCAGTGCTAGAGAGACCACCAGGCTGGCGAGCACTGAAGCTTTCTTT. Its translation is CSARETTRLASTEAFF.

The chain has TRBV4-1 and TRBJ2-3, with 7 bases that match TRBD1. With V trimmed by 4 bases and J by 0 bases, 4 bases remained unmatched. CDR1 is MGHRA and CDR2 is YSYEKL in the germline V gene. CDR3 length equals 15 residues. CDR3: CASSRGQRSTDTQYF. CDR3 sequence (DNA): TGCGCCAGCAGCCGGGGACAGAGAAGCACAGATACGCAGTATTTT.

This clonotype was seen a handful of times. The V gene is TRBV9, the J gene TRBJ1-3; D unclear. CDR1 and CDR2 from the germline V gene are SGDLS and YYNGEE. Trimming took off 0 bases at V and 2 bases at J, with 6 bases between the two ends. The CDR3 covers 14 residues. The CDR3 sequence: CASSVGATGNTIYF. As DNA, the CDR3 is TGTGCCAGCAGCGTAGGGGCGACTGGAAACACCATATATTTT.

This clonotype was detected only a few times. The chain employs TRBV6-1 and TRBJ1-3, with D perhaps matching TRBD1 (5 bases). Germline loops: CDR1 MNHNS, CDR2 SASEGT. V shed 10 bases and J shed 2 bases, with 15 bases lying between them. The CDR3 is 14 residues long. DNA of the CDR3: TGTGCCACCAGGGAGGTGAACGCTGGAAACACCATATATTTT. Its translation: CATREVNAGNTIYF.

The table lists this clonotype with a few counts. The rearrangement joins TRBV21-1 to TRBJ1-1. TRBV21-1 is a pseudogene. CDR3 length equals 12 residues. CDR3 amino acids: CASSKLGLKAFF. The CDR3, as DNA: TGTGCCAGCAGCAAACTAGGATTAAAAGCTTTCTTT.

CDR3 DNA: TGTGCCAGCAGACGGTCGGGGGGCCAAGAGACCCAGTACTTC. Translated: CASRRSGGQETQYF. The gene calls are TRBV7-9 and TRBJ2-5; 7 bases match TRBD2. V trimming: 6 bases; J trimming: 1 base; junction bases outside the gene matches: 5. Germline CDR1 reads SEHNR; CDR2 reads FQNEAQ (reference sequence). This CDR3 has 14 amino acids.

In its sample, this clonotype was seen a few times. CDR3 amino acids: CASGGRITRGAFF. As DNA, the CDR3 is TGTGCCAGCGGGGGCAGGATCACAAGGGGAGCTTTCTTT. The gene calls are TRBV6-2 or TRBV6-3 and TRBJ1-1; a possible D gene is TRBD1 (6 bases). V lost 8 bases to trimming and J lost 10 bases, with 20 bases between them. This CDR3 is built from 13 residues. Germline CDR1 reads MNHEY; CDR2 reads SVGEGT.

The chain combines TRBV12-3 or TRBV12-4 with TRBJ2-3; 10 bases match TRBD2. Germline trimming cut 2 bases from V and 2 bases from J; bases unmatched to any gene: 1. This CDR3 region has 15 residues. Here the CDR3 DNA reads TGTGCCAGCAGTTTACTAGCGGGGGCCACAGATACGCAGTATTTT. Residues: CASSLLAGATDTQYF.